This TCR beta chain was captured in a study of OX40 agonist ivuxolimab in advanced cancers. About the research overall: From roughly 23 to 90 years was the age range, with a mean of around 56 years, and approximately 84% were male.

Generated by immunoSEQ multiplex PCR, the TCRdb table keeps only in-frame clones and is missing some. The data show 90,000 or so clones, with more than 85% seen just once and roughly 1.1% held by the top ten. Broader study findings: Those patients achieving a partial response at 0.1-3.0 mg/kg showed among the lowest clonal expansion. Dose levels from 0.1 to 3.0 mg/kg saw CD4+ and CD8+ blood T cells expand clonally by week 6.

Worth noting for this clone: Its antigen is unknown. This sample also contains other DNA sequences that code for the same CDR3.

CDR3 length equals 17 residues. The ends lost 0 bases at V and 0 bases at J; junction bases unmatched: 3. Germline V gene sequence: CDR1 KGHSH, CDR2 LQKENI. The sequence derives from an adult with an advanced solid tumor such as melanoma, head and neck, liver or kidney cancer. The gene calls are TRBV18 and TRBJ2-3; 10 positions match TRBD2. The sequences come from CD4+ or CD8+ T cells sorted from blood, collected in a trial of the OX40 agonist ivuxolimab. The CDR3: CASSPPGLAASTDTQYF. In DNA form, the CDR3 reads TGTGCCAGCTCACCACCTGGACTAGCGGCTAGCACAGATACGCAGTATTTT.